This is a list of T cell receptor beta chains from one sample in a study of cytomegalovirus exposure and HLA in healthy donors. Assay used: immunoSEQ multiplex PCR; TCRdb lists only in-frame clones, some missing. The sample has approximately 130,000 clones; around 74% are singletons. Source material: PBMCs. Every receptor here comes from a man younger than 45 in good health and CMV-seronegative. Both conserved end residues are part of each CDR3. Fields, in order: V gene, clone size, J gene, D gene, CDR3 protein, CDR3 DNA. The D gene is left open where the match is weak. Size tells how often a clone was seen (once, few, many) or the class of an expanded clone, and some rows leave it out.

V gene: TRBV4-1
clone size: NA
J gene: TRBJ1-1
D gene: TRBD1
CDR3 protein: CASSQTDRGNTEAFF
CDR3 DNA: TGCGCCAGCAGCCAAACGGACAGGGGGAACACTGAAGCTTTCTTT

V gene: TRBV7-6
clone size: NA
J gene: TRBJ2-7
D gene: TRBD1
CDR3 protein: CASSARDRGYEQYF
CDR3 DNA: TGTGCCAGCAGCGCCCGGGACAGGGGGTACGAGCAGTACTTC

V gene: TRBV7-2
clone size: few
J gene: TRBJ2-3
D gene: TRBD2
CDR3 protein: CASSSPLAGGRTDTQYF
CDR3 DNA: TGTGCCAGCAGCTCCCCCCTAGCGGGGGGGCGGACAGATACGCAGTATTTT

V gene: TRBV30
clone size: once
J gene: TRBJ2-5
D gene: TRBD2
CDR3 protein: CARGVGGVVETQYF
CDR3 DNA: TGTGCCCGAGGGGTCGGGGGGGTTGTCGAGACCCAGTACTTC

V gene: TRBV30
clone size: NA
J gene: TRBJ1-5
D gene: NA
CDR3 protein: CAWSVPRRGSGNQPQHF
CDR3 DNA: TGTGCCTGGAGTGTACCCCGGCGGGGTAGCGGCAATCAGCCCCAGCATTTT

V gene: TRBV7-9
clone size: NA
J gene: TRBJ2-7
D gene: NA
CDR3 protein: CASSFGRGGNYEQYF
CDR3 DNA: TGTGCCAGCAGCTTCGGCAGGGGCGGAAACTACGAGCAGTACTTC

V gene: TRBV6-5
clone size: NA
J gene: TRBJ2-7
D gene: TRBD1
CDR3 protein: CASSRTGDNEQYF
CDR3 DNA: TGTGCCAGCAGTAGAACAGGGGATAACGAGCAGTACTTC

V gene: TRBV14
clone size: NA
J gene: TRBJ2-5
D gene: NA
CDR3 protein: CASSQPTGLQETQYF
CDR3 DNA: TGTGCCAGCAGCCAACCGACTGGACTCCAAGAGACCCAGTACTTC

V gene: TRBV18
clone size: NA
J gene: TRBJ2-1
D gene: TRBD1
CDR3 protein: CASSRYTGQGVHEQFF
CDR3 DNA: TGTGCCAGCTCGCGATATACGGGACAGGGGGTCCATGAGCAGTTCTTC

V gene: TRBV28
clone size: once
J gene: TRBJ1-5
D gene: NA
CDR3 protein: CASRNTGLSSQPQHF
CDR3 DNA: TGTGCCAGCAGAAACACTGGACTCTCGTCTCAGCCCCAGCATTTT

V gene: TRBV2
clone size: NA
J gene: TRBJ2-2
D gene: NA
CDR3 protein: CASDVDRQFNTGELFF
CDR3 DNA: TGTGCCAGCGACGTCGACAGACAATTCAACACCGGGGAGCTGTTTTTT

V gene: TRBV28
clone size: NA
J gene: TRBJ2-7
D gene: TRBD2
CDR3 protein: CASSPFIPRGDYEQYF
CDR3 DNA: TGTGCCAGCAGTCCCTTCATCCCCCGGGGGGACTACGAGCAGTACTTC

V gene: TRBV6-5
clone size: NA
J gene: TRBJ1-1
D gene: NA
CDR3 protein: CASRREGGGLAEAFF
CDR3 DNA: TGTGCCAGCAGGCGAGAGGGTGGGGGGTTAGCTGAAGCTTTCTTT

V gene: TRBV7-9
clone size: NA
J gene: TRBJ1-2
D gene: NA
CDR3 protein: CASSPRGRYGYTF
CDR3 DNA: TGTGCCAGCAGCCCTAGGGGCAGGTACGGCTACACCTTC

V gene: TRBV7-6
clone size: NA
J gene: TRBJ2-5
D gene: NA
CDR3 protein: CASSLEASQETQYF
CDR3 DNA: TGTGCCAGCAGCTTAGAGGCTAGCCAAGAGACCCAGTACTTC

V gene: TRBV19
clone size: NA
J gene: TRBJ2-1
D gene: TRBD1
CDR3 protein: CASSRTGIYNEQFF
CDR3 DNA: TGTGCCAGTAGCCGGACAGGGATCTACAATGAGCAGTTCTTC

V gene: TRBV10-3
clone size: once
J gene: TRBJ1-3
D gene: NA
CDR3 protein: CAISYDSGNTIYF
CDR3 DNA: TGTGCCATCAGCTATGACTCTGGAAACACCATATATTTT

V gene: TRBV6-1
clone size: NA
J gene: TRBJ1-5
D gene: NA
CDR3 protein: CASSARGPQHF
CDR3 DNA: TGTGCCAGCAGTGCGCGCGGGCCCCAGCATTTT

V gene: TRBV7-9
clone size: NA
J gene: TRBJ1-5
D gene: NA
CDR3 protein: CASSLEGQTQHF
CDR3 DNA: TGTGCCAGCAGCTTAGAAGGTCAGACTCAGCATTTT

V gene: TRBV20-1
clone size: NA
J gene: TRBJ2-4
D gene: NA
CDR3 protein: CSAFGQNIQYF
CDR3 DNA: TGCAGTGCTTTCGGTCAAAACATTCAGTACTTC

V gene: TRBV10-3
clone size: few
J gene: TRBJ1-3
D gene: TRBD1
CDR3 protein: CAISLGQLSGNTIYF
CDR3 DNA: TGTGCCATCAGTCTGGGACAGCTCTCTGGAAACACCATATATTTT

V gene: TRBV18
clone size: NA
J gene: TRBJ1-1
D gene: TRBD1
CDR3 protein: CASSAGTGNTEAFF
CDR3 DNA: TGTGCCAGCTCGGCCGGGACAGGGAACACTGAAGCTTTCTTT

V gene: TRBV5-1
clone size: NA
J gene: TRBJ1-2
D gene: NA
CDR3 protein: CASSLDWSYGYTF
CDR3 DNA: TGCGCCAGCAGCTTGGATTGGAGCTATGGCTACACCTTC

V gene: TRBV4-3
clone size: NA
J gene: TRBJ2-1
D gene: NA
CDR3 protein: CASSQELADYNEQFF
CDR3 DNA: TGCGCCAGCAGCCAAGAGCTAGCAGATTACAATGAGCAGTTCTTC

V gene: TRBV7-6
clone size: NA
J gene: TRBJ1-3
D gene: NA
CDR3 protein: CASSPSSGNTIYF
CDR3 DNA: TGTGCCAGCAGCCCCTCGTCGGGAAACACCATATATTTT

V gene: TRBV6-6
clone size: NA
J gene: TRBJ1-1
D gene: TRBD1
CDR3 protein: CASSHYTGGTEAFF
CDR3 DNA: TGTGCCAGCAGTCACTATACAGGGGGCACTGAAGCTTTCTTT

V gene: TRBV28
clone size: NA
J gene: TRBJ1-4
D gene: NA
CDR3 protein: CASSSAKAGKEKLFF
CDR3 DNA: TGTGCCAGCAGTTCAGCGAAGGCAGGGAAGGAAAAACTGTTTTTT

V gene: TRBV7-3
clone size: NA
J gene: TRBJ1-2
D gene: TRBD1
CDR3 protein: CASSLKHPGQDPYGYTF
CDR3 DNA: TGTGCCAGCAGCTTAAAACACCCGGGACAGGATCCCTATGGCTACACCTTC

V gene: TRBV5-1
clone size: NA
J gene: TRBJ2-5
D gene: TRBD2
CDR3 protein: CASSPDHKGGETQYF
CDR3 DNA: TGCGCCAGCAGCCCCGACCACAAGGGAGGGGAGACCCAGTACTTC

V gene: TRBV5-6
clone size: few
J gene: TRBJ1-4
D gene: NA
CDR3 protein: CASSSRPGEKLFF
CDR3 DNA: TGTGCCAGCAGCTCCCGACCGGGTGAAAAACTGTTTTTT

V gene: TRBV25-1
clone size: NA
J gene: TRBJ2-7
D gene: NA
CDR3 protein: CASMRSRGSYEQYF
CDR3 DNA: TGTGCCAGCATGCGTAGTAGAGGGAGTTACGAGCAGTACTTC

V gene: TRBV12-5
clone size: NA
J gene: TRBJ1-2
D gene: NA
CDR3 protein: CASGVQTNYGYTF
CDR3 DNA: TGTGCTAGTGGGGTACAGACTAACTATGGCTACACCTTC

V gene: TRBV9
clone size: NA
J gene: TRBJ2-7
D gene: NA
CDR3 protein: CASSPGWGVSYEQYF
CDR3 DNA: TGTGCCAGCAGCCCAGGTTGGGGGGTCTCCTACGAGCAGTACTTC

V gene: TRBV19
clone size: NA
J gene: TRBJ1-4
D gene: TRBD1
CDR3 protein: CASSFPQGATNEKLFF
CDR3 DNA: TGTGCCAGTAGCTTTCCCCAGGGGGCAACTAATGAAAAACTGTTTTTT

V gene: TRBV2
clone size: NA
J gene: TRBJ1-1
D gene: TRBD1
CDR3 protein: CASKRGRGDTEAFF
CDR3 DNA: TGTGCCAGCAAAAGGGGCAGGGGGGACACTGAAGCTTTCTTT

V gene: TRBV28
clone size: few
J gene: TRBJ2-7
D gene: TRBD2
CDR3 protein: CASLAGGENYEQYF
CDR3 DNA: TGTGCCAGCCTAGCGGGGGGCGAAAACTACGAGCAGTACTTC

V gene: TRBV28
clone size: NA
J gene: TRBJ2-6
D gene: TRBD1
CDR3 protein: CASARGPYLSGANVLTF
CDR3 DNA: TGTGCCAGCGCAAGGGGGCCTTACCTCTCTGGGGCCAACGTCCTGACTTTC

V gene: TRBV27
clone size: NA
J gene: TRBJ1-1
D gene: NA
CDR3 protein: CASSSRGTEAFF
CDR3 DNA: TGTGCCAGCAGCAGCAGGGGCACTGAAGCTTTCTTT

V gene: TRBV30
clone size: NA
J gene: TRBJ2-3
D gene: NA
CDR3 protein: CAWSRGWESDTQYF
CDR3 DNA: TGTGCCTGGAGCCGCGGGTGGGAGTCCGATACGCAGTATTTT

V gene: TRBV7-3
clone size: once
J gene: TRBJ2-5
D gene: TRBD1
CDR3 protein: CASSPRDRVGETQYF
CDR3 DNA: TGTGCCAGCAGCCCGAGGGACAGGGTCGGGGAGACCCAGTACTTC

V gene: TRBV18
clone size: NA
J gene: TRBJ2-5
D gene: TRBD2
CDR3 protein: CTSSFGTSGRETQYF
CDR3 DNA: TGTACCAGCTCTTTCGGGACTAGCGGGAGAGAGACCCAGTACTTC

V gene: TRBV4-2
clone size: NA
J gene: TRBJ1-6
D gene: NA
CDR3 protein: CASSQETGFGNSPLHF
CDR3 DNA: TGTGCCAGCAGCCAAGAAACAGGGTTCGGGAATTCACCCCTCCACTTT

V gene: TRBV28
clone size: NA
J gene: TRBJ1-4
D gene: TRBD1
CDR3 protein: CASNPPGQLNEKLFF
CDR3 DNA: TGTGCCAGCAACCCTCCGGGACAGCTTAATGAAAAACTGTTTTTT

V gene: TRBV4-3
clone size: NA
J gene: TRBJ2-1
D gene: NA
CDR3 protein: CASSQQRYYNEQFF
CDR3 DNA: TGCGCCAGCAGCCAACAACGCTATTACAATGAGCAGTTCTTC

V gene: TRBV15
clone size: NA
J gene: TRBJ2-7
D gene: NA
CDR3 protein: CATSRGGGGHEQYF
CDR3 DNA: TGTGCCACCAGCAGAGGAGGAGGGGGCCACGAGCAGTACTTC

V gene: TRBV4-3
clone size: few
J gene: TRBJ2-2
D gene: TRBD1
CDR3 protein: CASSLTGYKTGELFF
CDR3 DNA: TGCGCCAGCAGCCTGACAGGGTATAAGACCGGGGAGCTGTTTTTT

V gene: TRBV7-2
clone size: NA
J gene: TRBJ1-1
D gene: NA
CDR3 protein: CASSQRGGRDGEAFF
CDR3 DNA: TGTGCCAGCAGCCAACGAGGGGGGAGGGATGGGGAAGCTTTCTTT

V gene: TRBV28
clone size: NA
J gene: TRBJ1-5
D gene: NA
CDR3 protein: CASRINSNQPQHF
CDR3 DNA: TGTGCCAGCCGTATTAATAGCAATCAGCCCCAGCATTTT